This T cell receptor (beta chain) emerged from a study of cytotoxic CD8 clonotypes in ibrutinib-treated CLL. Background on the study: Sequenced samples delivered averages of 270,000 or so productive templates and some 93,000 productive rearrangements.

The germline CDR1 and CDR2 sequences are SGDLS and YYNGEE. Trimming at V came to 5 bases and at J to 4 bases, leaving 8 bases not matched to a gene. CDR3 length: 15 amino acids. Study-wide points: Rare overall, public clonotypes shrank or held steady under therapy.

The repertoire was sequenced with immunoSEQ multiplex PCR; TCRdb's copy has only in-frame clones and lacks some. The table has more than 300,000 clones, more than 65% seen once; the top ten hold 5% to 7%. Frozen-stored PBMCs produced roughly 2 micrograms of genomic DNA for TCR beta libraries. Notes on this clone: What it recognizes is unknown. Other DNA sequences within the sample encode an identical CDR3.

The rearrangement uses TRBV9 and TRBJ2-2, with TRBD2 matching 7 bases. The clonotype comes from a human donor with chronic lymphocytic leukemia. The specimen comprised PBMCs, sampled before ibrutinib treatment. CDR3 loop: CASSPGGGGTGELFF. CDR3 nucleotides: TGTGCCAGCAGTCCGGGAGGCGGGGGCACCGGGGAGCTGTTTTTT.